This TCR beta chain appears in the sequencing data of a study of T cells after yellow fever vaccination. TCRdb processed the 5' RACE reads anew with MiXCR; each CDR3 protein has one entry. Of more than 350,000 distinct CDR3 sequences in the sample, about 9.9% are singletons; the top ten hold more than 15%. The CDR3 sequence is 14 residues long. Trimming took 2 bases from V and 1 from J, leaving 6 bases between them. General observations from the study: The CD4 compartment and the CD8 compartment contained a small share of clonotypes in common.

To note about this clonotype: Antigen specificity is unknown.

The sequence came from a young man who received the YFV17D yellow fever vaccine. The chain links TRBV12-3 or TRBV12-4 to TRBJ2-1, with D unclear. This material consisted of PBMCs, taken on the day of the first yellow fever vaccination. The CDR3 is CASSLWQSYNEQFF. In DNA, the CDR3 is TGTGCCAGCAGTTTATGGCAGTCCTACAATGAGCAGTTCTTC.